These 26 T cell receptor beta chains were sequenced from one sample in a study of shared clonotypes between healthy human individuals. The method was immunoSEQ multiplex PCR; TCRdb's version includes in-frame clones alone and lacks a portion of them. The top ten hold approximately 0.45% of the sample, which has roughly 1,500,000 clones, roughly 98% seen once. The sample taken for sequencing was naive CD4+ T cells sorted from blood. Subset described: CD45RA+ positively selected. All receptors come from a man in his thirties or forties in good health.

This clone was observed a single time. The genes are TRBV5-8 and TRBJ2-1; a possible D gene is TRBD2 (6 bases). V was pared by 5 bases and J by 4 bases, with 19 bases between. The CDR3 extends over 16 amino acids. Germline V CDR1 and CDR2: SGHTS, YDEGEE. CDR3 bases: TGTGCCAGCAGGGCCCGGAGGCAGGGAGGTTACAATGAGCAGTTCTTC. Its protein product is CASRARRQGGYNEQFF.

Written as DNA, the CDR3 is TGTGCCAGGAATTCCGGGACAGGGGGCGATCAGCCCCAGCATTTT. Amino acid sequence: CARNSGTGGDQPQHF. V is TRBV28 and J is TRBJ1-5; TRBD1 agrees at 12 bases. V lost 9 bases and J lost 5; bases outside the gene matches: 8. From germline, CDR1 is MDHEN and CDR2 SYDVKM. This CDR3 region has 15 residues.

The V call is TRBV7-2, the J call TRBJ2-5, with 8 bases fitting TRBD1. V gave up 2 bases and J gave up 2 bases; unmatched junction bases: 7. Per the germline V gene, CDR1 is SGHTA and CDR2 is FQGNSA. CDR3 length: 16 amino acids. The CDR3 region has the DNA TGTGCCAGCAGCTTACTCCCGGGACAGGAACAAGAGACCCAGTACTTC. This encodes CASSLLPGQEQETQYF.

This rearrangement joins TRBV5-1 to TRBJ2-5, with TRBD2 matching over 9 bases. Unmatched junction bases numbered 4, after V lost 2 bases and J lost 5 bases. From germline, CDR1 is SGHRS and CDR2 YFSETQ. The CDR3 spans 14 residues. The CDR3 spells CASSFAGGTETQYF. CDR3 coding DNA: TGCGCCAGCAGCTTTGCGGGAGGGACGGAGACCCAGTACTTC.

The chain couples TRBV28 to TRBJ2-7, with 7 positions matching TRBD1. The germline V gene has CDR1 MDHEN and CDR2 SYDVKM. The CDR3 runs 14 residues. The ends lost 6 bases at V and 1 base at J; junction bases unmatched: 6. In DNA, the CDR3 is TGTGCCAGCAGCAAGGGGGCTGGGTCCTACGAGCAGTACTTC. Encoded protein: CASSKGAGSYEQYF.

This chain joins TRBV25-1 and TRBJ2-7; the D gene could be TRBD1 or TRBD2 (5 bases each). Trimming cost V 2 bases and J 10 bases, with 12 bases left between them. CDR3 size: 12 residues. CDR1 is MGHDK and CDR2 is SYGVNS in the germline V gene. CDR3 protein: CASSEGSGRQYF. The CDR3 DNA sequence: TGTGCCAGCAGTGAAGGGTCAGGGAGACAGTACTTC.

This chain connects TRBV28 to TRBJ2-3, with D possibly TRBD1 on 5 matching bases. The CDR3 contains 15 residues. The V end lost 2 bases, the J end lost 3 bases, and 12 bases lay between the germline ends. CDR1 and CDR2 from the germline V gene are MDHEN and SYDVKM. CDR3 in DNA: TGTGCCAGCAGTTTACCCAGGGTAGGGACAGATACGCAGTATTTT. It yields the protein CASSLPRVGTDTQYF.

The J gene is TRBJ2-4, the V gene TRBV28; D gene uncertain. Trimming cost V 4 bases and J 13 bases, with 14 bases left between them. The CDR3 runs 12 residues. Germline V gives CDR1 MDHEN, CDR2 SYDVKM. Written as DNA, the CDR3 is TGTGCCAGCAGTTCACCATTTAACTCCCAGTACTTC. Translation gives CASSSPFNSQYF.

The chain recombines TRBV7-2 with TRBJ2-7; the match to TRBD1 covers 8 bases. V shed 1 base and J 6 bases; nucleotides not matched to a gene: 5. The CDR3 runs to 14 residues. The germline CDR1 and CDR2 sequences are SGHTA and FQGNSA. The CDR3, as DNA: TGTGCCAGCAGCTTAGTAGCCCAGGGGGCCGAGCAGTACTTC. As protein: CASSLVAQGAEQYF.

The chain joins TRBV20-1 to TRBJ2-7; TRBD1 agrees at 8 bases. The CDR3 has 11 amino acids. CDR1 and CDR2 from the germline V gene are DFQATT and SNEGSKA (reference sequence). The V gene end was trimmed by 5 bases and the J gene end by 5 bases; junction bases not matched to a gene: 2. The CDR3 DNA sequence: TGCAGTGCTTTGGACAGGGACGAGCAGTACTTC. As protein: CSALDRDEQYF.

The chain links TRBV28 to TRBJ2-1, with 11 nucleotides matching TRBD2. Per germline, CDR1 MDHEN and CDR2 SYDVKM. CDR3 length: 16 residues. The V gene end was trimmed by 2 bases and the J gene end by 4 bases; junction bases not matched to a gene: 4. This CDR3 reads CASSLVLAGGYNEQFF. DNA for the CDR3: TGTGCCAGCAGTTTAGTCCTAGCGGGAGGATACAATGAGCAGTTCTTC.

This rearrangement joins TRBV19 to TRBJ1-5; unclear D gene. This CDR3 is 14 amino acids long. Deletions cut 4 bases from V and 2 bases from J, with 9 bases between. Germline V gene lookup returns CDR1 LNHDA and CDR2 SQIVND (reference sequence). The CDR3 protein is CASSTDGGNQPQHF. CDR3 nucleotides: TGTGCCAGTAGTACGGACGGCGGCAATCAGCCCCAGCATTTT.

The sample holds a few counts of this clone. The gene calls are TRBV19 and TRBJ1-2; D is undetermined. Deletions cut 6 bases from V and 2 bases from J, with 7 bases between. This CDR3 has 12 amino acids. In germline, CDR1 is LNHDA, CDR2 SQIVND (reference sequence). CDR3 residues: CASRGLNYGYTF. CDR3 nucleotide sequence: TGTGCCAGTAGAGGACTGAACTATGGCTACACCTTC.

The chain employs TRBV4-1 and TRBJ2-7; D could derive from TRBD1 or TRBD2 (5 bases each). Trimming removed 0 bases at V and 4 bases at J, with 22 bases between. Germline assignment: CDR1 MGHRA and CDR2 YSYEKL. This CDR3 comprises 18 residues. The CDR3 sequence: CASSQDLVERGYFYEQYF. In DNA, the CDR3 is TGCGCCAGCAGCCAAGATTTAGTTGAGAGGGGTTACTTTTACGAGCAGTACTTC.

The rearrangement joins TRBV5-1 to TRBJ2-3; possibly TRBD2 for D (5 bases). The CDR3 totals 17 residues. V was pared by 0 bases and J by 4 bases, with 18 bases between. Germline CDR1 is SGHRS and CDR2 is YFSETQ. The CDR3 DNA reads as TGCGCCAGCAGCTTGGCAGCGGCAGGACGAGGATCAGATACGCAGTATTTT. Encoded protein: CASSLAAAGRGSDTQYF. The full variable domain, in which reference TRBV5-1 and TRBJ2-3 provide the parts outside the CDR3, is KAGVTQTPRYLIKTRGQQVTLSCSPISGHRSVSWYQQTPGQGLQFLFEYFSETQRNKGNFPGRFSGRQFSNSRSEMNVSTLELGDSALYLCASSLAAAGRGSDTQYFGPGTRLTVL.

The chain links TRBV28 to TRBJ1-1; D is ambiguous. V lost 2 bases and J 3 bases, leaving 10 bases between the germline ends. This CDR3 spans 14 amino acids. Germline V gene sequence: CDR1 MDHEN, CDR2 SYDVKM. The CDR3 loop reads CASSLPLGDTEAFF. The CDR3 DNA reads TGTGCCAGCAGTTTACCCCTGGGTGACACTGAAGCTTTCTTT.

This clone occurred once. This sequence joins TRBV14 and TRBJ2-7; 8 positions agree with TRBD1. V gave up 0 bases and J gave up 1 base; unmatched junction bases: 2. This CDR3 comprises 15 residues. The germline V gene encodes CDR1 SGHDN and CDR2 FVKESK. The CDR3 coding sequence is TGTGCCAGCAGCCAAGACTACAGGGGGTCCTACGAGCAGTACTTC. This sequence encodes CASSQDYRGSYEQYF.

The V and J genes are TRBV25-1 and TRBJ2-3; 7 bases map to TRBD1. V shed 3 bases and J 6 bases; nucleotides not matched to a gene: 6. The CDR3 has 14 residues. Germline V gene sequence: CDR1 MGHDK, CDR2 SYGVNS. CDR3 residues: CASSDRQGPDTQYF. The DNA of the CDR3 is TGTGCCAGCAGTGACCGACAGGGCCCGGATACGCAGTATTTT.

V is TRBV6-5 and J is TRBJ2-1; D is possibly TRBD2 (6 bases). The CDR3 is 13 residues long. Trimming removed 4 bases from V and 6 bases from J, with 10 bases in between. Germline CDR1 and CDR2: MNHEY and SVGAGI. Here the CDR3 reads CASSFPGVNEQFF. The CDR3 bases are TGTGCCAGCAGTTTCCCGGGGGTCAATGAGCAGTTCTTC.

V gene TRBV15 combines with J gene TRBJ2-5; no definite D call. In germline, CDR1 is LNHNV, CDR2 YYDKDF (reference sequence). This CDR3 comprises 14 residues. The V and J ends lost 0 bases and 2 bases respectively, with 7 bases between them. The CDR3 protein is CATSREPQQETQYF. The CDR3 DNA sequence: TGTGCCACCAGCAGAGAACCACAGCAAGAGACCCAGTACTTC. Combining the CDR3 with reference TRBV15 and TRBJ2-5 gives the whole variable domain DAMVIQNPRYQVTQFGKPVTLSCSQTLNHNVMYWYQQKSSQAPKLLFHYYDKDFNNEADTPDNFQSRRPNTSFCFLDIRSPGLGDTAMYLCATSREPQQETQYFGPGTRLLVL.

This chain uses TRBV5-1 with TRBJ2-5; 11 nucleotides line up with TRBD2. The CDR3 covers 18 residues. CDR1 and CDR2 from the germline V gene are SGHRS and YFSETQ. V trimming: 0 bases; J trimming: 0 bases; junction bases outside the gene matches: 7. This CDR3 is CASSLVTSGIRYQETQYF. DNA of the CDR3: TGCGCCAGCAGCTTGGTGACTAGCGGGATCCGGTACCAAGAGACCCAGTACTTC.

For the CDR3, the DNA is TGCGCCAGCAGCGCGTCGGCGTCAAGGGGCACAGATACGCAGTATTTT. It specifies CASSASASRGTDTQYF. V gene TRBV5-1 combines with J gene TRBJ2-3; D unresolved. From germline, CDR1 is SGHRS and CDR2 YFSETQ. V lost 4 bases and J lost 1, with 16 bases in between. CDR3 length: 16 residues.

The V gene is TRBV19, the J gene TRBJ2-2; unclear D gene. This CDR3 comprises 15 residues. The V end was cut by 3 bases, the J end by 7 bases, with 15 bases between. Germline CDR1 LNHDA, CDR2 SQIVND (reference sequence). The CDR3 loop is CASSIIQKLSGELFF. The CDR3 coding sequence is TGTGCCAGTAGTATTATACAGAAGCTGAGCGGGGAGCTGTTTTTT. Together with reference TRBV19 and TRBJ2-2, the CDR3 gives the full variable domain: DGGITQSPKYLFRKEGQNVTLSCEQNLNHDAMYWYRQDPGQGLRLIYYSQIVNDFQKGDIAEGYSVSREKKESFPLTVTSAQKNPTAFYLCASSIIQKLSGELFFGEGSRLTVL.

The V call is TRBV28, the J call TRBJ2-5, with 16 positions matching TRBD2. The trim removed 2 bases at V and 5 bases at J, leaving 5 bases unmatched. The CDR3 runs to 17 residues. The germline V gene has CDR1 MDHEN and CDR2 SYDVKM. CDR3 amino acids: CASSLARGLAGGETQYF. CDR3 coding DNA: TGTGCCAGCAGTTTAGCTAGGGGACTAGCGGGAGGGGAGACCCAGTACTTC.

This chain joins TRBV14 and TRBJ2-7; a possible D gene is TRBD2 (5 bases). This CDR3 comprises 13 residues. Trimming took 1 base from V and 6 from J, leaving 10 bases between them. CDR1 and CDR2 (germline): SGHDN, FVKESK. In DNA form, the CDR3 reads TGTGCCAGCAGCCAAGCCGGGATAGGCGAGCAGTACTTC. It encodes CASSQAGIGEQYF. The full variable domain, in which reference TRBV14 and TRBJ2-7 provide the parts outside the CDR3, is EAGVTQFPSHSVIEKGQTVTLRCDPISGHDNLYWYRRVMGKEIKFLLHFVKESKQDESGMPNNRFLAERTGGTYSTLKVQPAELEDSGVYFCASSQAGIGEQYFGPGTRLTVT.

This chain joins TRBV19 and TRBJ2-7; no definite D call. The V gene's germline CDR1 is LNHDA and CDR2 SQIVND (reference sequence). The CDR3 runs 15 residues. Trimming removed 2 bases at V and 3 bases at J, with 14 bases between. The CDR3 reads CASSITRFPNYEQYF. The DNA of the CDR3 is TGTGCCAGTAGTATAACCCGATTCCCCAACTACGAGCAGTACTTC. Full variable domain (outside the CDR3, taken from reference TRBV19 and TRBJ2-7): DGGITQSPKYLFRKEGQNVTLSCEQNLNHDAMYWYRQDPGQGLRLIYYSQIVNDFQKGDIAEGYSVSREKKESFPLTVTSAQKNPTAFYLCASSITRFPNYEQYFGPGTRLTVT.